This T cell receptor beta chain was profiled in a study of blood T cell repertoires in COVID-19. Across the whole study: Samples came from the United States, Italy and Spain, spanning acute and convalescent COVID-19. PBMCs, B-cell-depleted T cells, or T cells provided the cDNA or gDNA that made up the material.

Per germline, CDR1 MNHEY and CDR2 SMNVEV (reference sequence). The CDR3 sequence is 16 residues long. V was cut by 3 bases and J by 0 bases, with 12 bases left in between. Original processing methods: Estimated nucleated cell counts came from reference gene primer amplification. The table came from immunoSEQ multiplex PCR; TCRdb's copy has only in-frame clones and leaves some out. The V and J calls and clone size are taken from that table; D and trimming were inferred from the DNA. The sample lists about 100,000 clones, under 90% seen once, with about 13% in the top ten. The specimen was peripheral blood. This TCR came from a human donor in a cohort sampled during active COVID-19. This chain uses TRBV27 with TRBJ1-5, with D hard to call. The CDR3 loop reads CASSFITNYSNQPQHF. Written as DNA, the CDR3 is TGTGCCAGCAGTTTTATAACAAATTATAGCAATCAGCCCCAGCATTTT.